This TCR beta chain came from a study of blood T cells in healthy people across ages. Note on this clonotype: The antigen is not known. Compared with germline, one end of the junction differs, possibly owing to a read error.

A second PCR, run for 7 to 11 cycles, used a sample-barcoded 5' primer plus a J-beta primer mix. Tags on each cDNA molecule came from a template-switch adaptor with 12 random nucleotides. TCRdb recomputed calls from the 5' RACE reads with MiXCR, one row per CDR3 protein. The sample carries just under 900,000 distinct CDR3 sequences, under 30% recorded once. Study conclusions and caveats: Estimates based on one million T cells were treated as lower bounds. A roughly linear fall in TCR beta diversity per million T cells was seen with increasing age.

This clonotype originated in a woman aged 80 or older in good health. Input material: blood.

CDR3 coding DNA: TGTGTCAGCAGTCCGCGACCGATATCCGCCTCGGGGGCCAACGTCCTGACTTTC. Amino acids: CVSSPRPISASGANVLTF. This chain uses TRBV27 with TRBJ2-6; no reliable D call. CDR1 MNHEY and CDR2 SMNVEV come from the germline V gene (reference sequence). The CDR3 has 18 residues. Together with reference TRBV27 and TRBJ2-6, the CDR3 gives the full variable domain: EAQVTQNPRYLITVTGKKLTVTCSQNMNHEYMSWYRQDPGLGLRQIYYSMNVEVTDKGDVPEGYKVSRKEKRNFPLILESPSPNQTSLYFCVSSPRPISASGANVLTFGAGSRLTVL.